This T cell receptor (beta chain) was captured in a study of early T cells in non-severe SARS-CoV-2 infection. Study conclusions and caveats: The matching step, a VDJdb search, favored anti-spike CD8 responses and missed private and CD4 specificities.

The CDR3 runs 13 residues. Germline CDR1 and CDR2: MNHNS and SASEGT. Between the trimmed V and J ends, which lost 3 bases and 7 bases, there was a span of 12 bases. This clonotype was picked up a small number of times. Its antigen is unknown. Individually, cDNA molecules had unique molecular identifiers attached to them. A single record per CDR3 protein comes from TCRdb applying MiXCR to the 5' RACE reads. In the table there are approximately 77,000 distinct CDR3 sequences, roughly 12% of which are singletons. This receptor was identified in an adult who was a healthcare worker with PCR-confirmed SARS-CoV-2 infection or an uninfected control (not recorded which). The V gene is TRBV6-1, the J gene TRBJ1-2, with a tentative D call TRBD1 (6 bases). Sequenced: whole blood. CDR3 protein: CASSERGEAGYTF. Here the CDR3 DNA reads TGTGCCAGCAGTGAGAGGGGGGAGGCTGGCTACACCTTC.